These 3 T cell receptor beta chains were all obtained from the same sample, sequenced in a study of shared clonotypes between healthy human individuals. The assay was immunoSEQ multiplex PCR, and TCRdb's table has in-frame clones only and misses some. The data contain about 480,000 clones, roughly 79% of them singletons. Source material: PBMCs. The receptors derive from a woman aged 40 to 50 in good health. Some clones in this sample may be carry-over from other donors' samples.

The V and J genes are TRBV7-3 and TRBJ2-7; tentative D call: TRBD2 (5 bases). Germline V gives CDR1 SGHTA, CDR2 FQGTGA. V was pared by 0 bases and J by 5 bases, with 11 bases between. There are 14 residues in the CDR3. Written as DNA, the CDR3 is TGTGCCAGCAGCTTAACCGGGAATATTAACGAGCAGTACTTC. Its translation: CASSLTGNINEQYF.

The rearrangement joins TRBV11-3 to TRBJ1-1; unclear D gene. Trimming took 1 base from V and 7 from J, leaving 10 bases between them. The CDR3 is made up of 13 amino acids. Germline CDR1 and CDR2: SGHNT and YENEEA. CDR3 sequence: CASSLGLAHEAFF. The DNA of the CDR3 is TGTGCCAGCAGCTTAGGATTAGCCCATGAAGCTTTCTTT. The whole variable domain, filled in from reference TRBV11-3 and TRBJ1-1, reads EAGVVQSPRYKIIEKKQPVAFWCNPISGHNTLYWYLQNLGQGPELLIRYENEEAVDDSQLPKDRFSAERLKGVDSTLKIQPAELGDSAVYLCASSLGLAHEAFFGQGTRLTVV.

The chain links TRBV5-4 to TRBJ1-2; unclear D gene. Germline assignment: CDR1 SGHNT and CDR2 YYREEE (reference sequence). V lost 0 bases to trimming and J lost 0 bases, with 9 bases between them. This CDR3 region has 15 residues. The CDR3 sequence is CASSLGREANYGYTF. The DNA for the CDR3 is TGTGCCAGCAGCTTGGGACGAGAAGCTAACTATGGCTACACCTTC.